One sample yielded the 22 T cell receptor beta chains listed below, sequenced in a study of cytomegalovirus exposure and HLA in healthy donors. PCR involved 60 Vbeta and 13 Jbeta primers. The table came from immunoSEQ multiplex PCR; TCRdb's copy has only in-frame clones and leaves some out. Of 95,000 to 150,000 clones listed, around 65% are singletons. The sample comprised PBMCs. The receptors here all came from a man in his late teens or twenties in good health and CMV-seronegative.

The chain joins TRBV10-2 to TRBJ1-2; 9 bases are a match to TRBD1. The CDR3 runs 13 residues. J was trimmed by 8 bases and V by 7 bases; bases with no gene match: 8. Germline V gene data show CDR1 as WSHSY and CDR2 as SAAADI. The CDR3 region is CASTSGQGWGYTF. DNA for the CDR3: TGCGCCAGCACCTCCGGACAGGGGTGGGGCTACACCTTC.

The chain is built from TRBV6-5 and TRBJ2-3; 11 nucleotides agree with TRBD2. This CDR3 spans 15 amino acids. CDR1 and CDR2 (germline): MNHEY, SVGAGI. Unmatched junction bases numbered 4, after V lost 2 bases and J lost 6 bases. CDR3 sequence (DNA): TGTGCCAGCAGTTACGCGCTAGCGGGGGGCGATACGCAGTATTTT. This encodes CASSYALAGGDTQYF.

The CDR3 here is CASSQDWTRQYNEQFF. In nucleotides, the CDR3 is TGCGCCAGCAGCCAAGATTGGACACGTCAGTACAATGAGCAGTTCTTC. The gene calls are TRBV4-3 and TRBJ2-1, with a possible D match to TRBD1 (5 bases). The V and J ends lost 0 bases and 4 bases respectively, with 13 bases between them. Germline-derived CDR1 and CDR2 are LGHNA and YSLEER. The CDR3 is 16 residues long.

This chain links TRBV4-1 with TRBJ2-5; 8 bases are a match to TRBD1. This CDR3 has 13 amino acids. CDR1 and CDR2 from the germline V gene are MGHRA and YSYEKL. Trimming took 4 bases from V and 3 from J; bases not matched to a gene: 1. CDR3 sequence: CASSPDREETQYF. For the CDR3, the DNA is TGCGCCAGCAGCCCGGACAGGGAAGAGACCCAGTACTTC.

This chain uses TRBV19 with TRBJ1-1; D gene unclear. Per the germline V gene, CDR1 is LNHDA and CDR2 is SQIVND (reference sequence). V was cut by 3 bases and J by 2 bases, with 10 bases left in between. The CDR3 has 14 residues. In DNA, the CDR3 is TGTGCCAGTAGTATTTTAGCCCAAAACACTGAAGCTTTCTTT. This gives the protein CASSILAQNTEAFF.

The rearrangement uses TRBV5-1 and TRBJ2-3, with TRBD2 matching 14 bases. The CDR3 has 17 residues. After removal of 4 bases from V and 4 bases from J, the junction contained 8 bases not matched to a gene. Germline CDR1 and CDR2: SGHRS and YFSETQ. This CDR3 is CASSLMTSGRGADTQYF. The CDR3 DNA reads TGCGCCAGCAGCCTAATGACTAGCGGGAGGGGGGCAGATACGCAGTATTTT.

V is TRBV6-5 and J is TRBJ2-2; D possibly corresponds to TRBD1 (6 bases). This CDR3 contains 13 residues. Trimming cost V 6 bases and J 7 bases, with 12 bases left between them. Germline V gene sequence: CDR1 MNHEY, CDR2 SVGAGI. CDR3 nucleotide sequence: TGTGCCAGCAGGGCAGGGGTCGACGGGGAGCTGTTTTTT. It yields the protein CASRAGVDGELFF.

The chain joins TRBV30 to TRBJ1-4; tentative D call: TRBD1 (6 bases). Trimming took 3 bases from V and 5 from J, leaving 13 bases between them. Germline loops: CDR1 GTSNPN, CDR2 SVGIG (reference sequence). CDR3 length equals 14 residues. CDR3 residues: CAWSEGDKNEKLFF. The CDR3 DNA reads TGTGCCTGGAGCGAAGGGGACAAGAATGAAAAACTGTTTTTT.

The chain recombines TRBV27 with TRBJ2-7, with D possibly matching TRBD1 (6 bases). This CDR3 region has 17 residues. Trimming cost V 0 bases and J 3 bases, with 18 bases left between them. CDR1 is MNHEY and CDR2 is SMNVEV in the germline V gene (reference sequence). CDR3 amino acids: CASSLSKNQGYVYEQYF. The CDR3 nucleotides are TGTGCCAGCAGTTTATCGAAGAACCAGGGGTACGTCTACGAGCAGTACTTC.

The CDR3 loop is CATSRDRSRDEKLFF. In DNA, the CDR3 is TGTGCCACCAGCAGAGATCGGAGCCGAGACGAAAAACTGTTTTTT. This chain uses TRBV15 with TRBJ1-4, with D unclear. Trimming cost V 0 bases and J 8 bases, with 13 bases left between them. The CDR3 runs 15 residues. Germline values: CDR1 LNHNV, CDR2 YYDKDF (reference sequence).

This clone has only a few counts. The rearrangement links TRBV10-2 to TRBJ2-7, with 13 bases fitting TRBD2. The CDR3 is made up of 15 amino acids. The junction had 4 bases not matched to a gene; V was cut back by 6 bases and J by 2 bases. Per germline, CDR1 WSHSY and CDR2 SAAADI. CDR3 DNA: TGCGCCAGCAGGGAGGGACTAGCGGGACCCTACGAGCAGTACTTC. It is translated as CASREGLAGPYEQYF.

This chain joins TRBV5-1 and TRBJ2-1; 12 nucleotides match TRBD2. CDR3 length: 13 residues. J gave up 8 bases and V 7 bases, and 4 bases lay outside the gene matches. Germline V gene lookup returns CDR1 SGHRS and CDR2 YFSETQ. CDR3 residues: CASGLAGGHEQFF. The CDR3 DNA reads as TGCGCCAGCGGGCTAGCGGGAGGGCATGAGCAGTTCTTC.

The chain couples TRBV28 to TRBJ2-7, with TRBD2 as a possible D gene (6 bases). This CDR3 is 13 amino acids long. With 5 bases removed from V and 2 bases from J, the gap between germline ends came to 10 bases. Germline CDR1 and CDR2: MDHEN and SYDVKM. The CDR3 region has the DNA TGTGCCAGCAGTCCGGGGGTACCCTACGAGCAGTACTTC. Protein product: CASSPGVPYEQYF.

The chain carries TRBV6-5 and TRBJ1-5; no firm D call. The CDR3 runs to 14 residues. V lost 2 bases to trimming and J lost 3 bases, with 8 bases between them. CDR1 and CDR2 (germline): MNHEY, SVGAGI. CDR3 bases: TGTGCCAGCAGTTACGGAGGGTTCAATCAGCCCCAGCATTTT. Encoded protein: CASSYGGFNQPQHF.

The rearrangement joins TRBV18 to TRBJ1-1; 7 nucleotides match TRBD1. Germline CDR1 reads KGHSH; CDR2 reads LQKENI. J lost 3 bases, V lost 5 bases, and 9 bases had no gene match. The CDR3 loop spans 15 amino acids. The CDR3 sequence: CASSSSDRADTEAFF. CDR3 coding DNA: TGTGCCAGCTCATCTTCCGACAGGGCGGACACTGAAGCTTTCTTT.

The J gene is TRBJ1-2, the V gene TRBV12-5; 9 bases line up with TRBD1. The trim removed 0 bases at V and 8 bases at J, leaving 16 bases unmatched. CDR1 and CDR2 from the germline V gene are LGHNT and FRNRAP. The CDR3 consists of 18 residues. CDR3 region: CASGLVLGGQGKSGGYTF. The CDR3 DNA is TGTGCTAGTGGTTTGGTACTAGGGGGACAGGGAAAGTCCGGCGGCTACACCTTC.

The genes are TRBV6-6 and TRBJ2-5, with 7 positions matching TRBD2. CDR3 length: 16 residues. V lost 5 bases, J lost 2 bases, and 11 bases stayed unmatched. The germline gives CDR1 MNHNY, CDR2 SVGAGI (reference sequence). CDR3 region: CASSSASGHYQETQYF. CDR3 DNA: TGTGCCAGCAGTAGCGCTAGCGGACACTATCAAGAGACCCAGTACTTC.

The chain carries TRBV7-9 and TRBJ1-1, with 8 nucleotides matching TRBD1. CDR1 and CDR2 from the germline V gene are SEHNR and FQNEAQ (reference sequence). This CDR3 comprises 13 residues. Germline trimming cut 5 bases from V and 4 bases from J; bases unmatched to any gene: 3. The CDR3 loop reads CASSRQGSTEAFF. As DNA, the CDR3 is TGTGCCAGCAGCCGACAGGGGAGCACTGAAGCTTTCTTT.

The chain uses TRBV10-1 and TRBJ2-7; D unclear. The CDR3 has 10 residues. From germline, CDR1 is WNHNN and CDR2 SYGVQD (reference sequence). V lost 3 bases and J 8 bases, leaving 5 bases between the germline ends. CDR3 residues: CASSDTKQYF. The DNA for the CDR3 is TGCGCCAGCAGTGATACTAAGCAGTACTTC.

Note on this clone: The sample contains more than one DNA sequence encoding this CDR3. The genes are TRBV19 and TRBJ2-2, with 7 bases matching TRBD1. The CDR3 totals 16 residues. Trimming removed 1 base from V and 0 bases from J; junction bases left unmatched: 2. Germline-derived CDR1 and CDR2 are LNHDA and SQIVND (reference sequence). The CDR3, as DNA: TGTGCCAGTAGTATAGTGCAGGGGGCGAACACCGGGGAGCTGTTTTTT. Translating gives CASSIVQGANTGELFF.

This clone appeared a single time. The chain links TRBV27 to TRBJ2-2; D remains ambiguous. V was pared by 8 bases and J by 0 bases, with 16 bases between. Germline loops: CDR1 MNHEY, CDR2 SMNVEV (reference sequence). The CDR3 length is 16 residues. The CDR3: CASSPPQVSNTGELFF. The CDR3 DNA reads TGTGCCAGCTCCCCTCCGCAGGTTTCGAACACCGGGGAGCTGTTTTTT.

In this sample, this clone turned up a few times. Other DNA variants within this sample encode the same CDR3. The chain uses TRBV9 and TRBJ1-2; D gene ambiguous. V was trimmed by 4 bases and J by 8 bases, leaving 15 bases between them. Germline CDR1 and CDR2: SGDLS and YYNGEE. The CDR3 consists of 13 residues. The CDR3 region is CASSRSRVYGYTF. Written as DNA, the CDR3 is TGTGCCAGCAGCCGTAGTAGAGTCTACGGCTACACCTTC.